The present T cell receptor beta chain was sequenced within a study of blood T cell repertoires in COVID-19. Clones were sequenced by immunoSEQ multiplex PCR, and TCRdb holds only the in-frame ones, with some missing. This sample has 110,000 or so clones; approximately 80% occur once, and the top ten carry under 5%. This CDR3 has 15 residues. Trimming took 3 bases from V and 4 from J; bases not matched to a gene: 8. CDR1 MDHEN and CDR2 SYDVKM come from the germline V gene. The sequence came from a woman in her 70s with acute or convalescent COVID-19. V and J are TRBV28 and TRBJ1-2; 7 bases align to TRBD1. Sequenced sample: peripheral blood. CDR3 coding DNA: TGTGCCAGCAGTTTCCGGGCCGGGACAGTCTATGGCTACACCTTC. This sequence encodes CASSFRAGTVYGYTF.